This TCR beta chain was sequenced for a study of blood T cell repertoires in COVID-19. Study as a whole: PBMCs, B-cell-depleted T cells, or T cells provided the cDNA or gDNA that made up the material.

Authors' analysis steps: Estimation of nucleated cell counts relied on the amplification of reference gene primers. TCRdb's copy holds only in-frame clones and misses some; the assay was immunoSEQ multiplex PCR. D and trimming come from the DNA, and the V and J calls and clone size come from that table. The repertoire holds over 250,000 clones, 85% to 90% seen once, with roughly 1.8% in the top ten. Source material: PBMCs or T cells enriched from blood (not recorded which). This sequence originates from a woman between 55 and 75 years old who had recovered from COVID-19.

The CDR3 region is CASSSWGQGRGEKLFF. The CDR3 DNA is TGTGCCAGCAGTTCGTGGGGACAGGGACGTGGAGAAAAACTGTTTTTT. This sequence joins TRBV28 and TRBJ1-4; 9 positions agree with TRBD1. Trimming cost V 4 bases and J 8 bases; bases outside gene matches: 11. This CDR3 comprises 16 residues. Per the germline V gene, CDR1 is MDHEN and CDR2 is SYDVKM. Together with reference TRBV28 and TRBJ1-4, the CDR3 gives the full variable domain: DVKVTQSSRYLVKRTGEKVFLECVQDMDHENMFWYRQDPGLGLRLIYFSYDVKMKEKGDIPEGYSVSREKKERFSLILESASTNQTSMYLCASSSWGQGRGEKLFFGSGTQLSVL.